This note documents a single T cell receptor beta chain sequence. Its antigen is as yet unknown. This sample is drawn from a study of T cell clonotyping in hematopoietic cell transplantation. Trimming stripped 0 bases from V and 2 bases from J, with 8 bases between. Per germline, CDR1 ENHRY and CDR2 SYGVKD. The CDR3 is 15 residues long. Regarding the study as a whole: Pathologically expanded recipient clonotypes increased progressively from day 30 to day 180 as diversity fell.

TCRdb's table, derived via immunoSEQ multiplex PCR, lists solely in-frame clones and lacks some. The sample lists 9,500 to 13,000 clones; approximately 89% were seen once. The receptor was derived from a female patient in her sixties who had an allogeneic stem cell transplant from an unrelated donor, so the T cells may come from the graft donor. Some clones in this sample may be carry-over from other donors' samples. This sample comprised PBMCs, obtained 100 days after allogeneic stem cell transplant. The gene calls are TRBV10-3 and TRBJ2-1; D unclear. The CDR3 nucleotides read TGTGCCATCAGTGAGTCACCGGTGACCTACAATGAGCAGTTCTTC. Translated: CAISESPVTYNEQFF.